Many counts were recorded for the clone carrying this TCR beta chain. Specified time point: patch test 2, 6 weeks after DPC sensitization. The sample's treatment: therapeutic diphenylcyclopropenone sensitization with weekly scalp DPC. The entry originates in a study of human T cells and chemical hapten exposure. CDR1 is SGHTA and CDR2 is FQGNSA in the germline V gene. The CDR3 contains 13 residues. V lost 1 base and J 10 bases, leaving 12 bases between the germline ends. TCRdb re-derived calls from the RACE reads in MiXCR, one entry per CDR3 protein. This sample has tens of thousands of distinct CDR3 sequences, with approximately 10% found just once.

V usage is TRBV7-2 and J usage is TRBJ2-3; D is unclear. The sequence came from a man aged 35 to 55 with alopecia areata. Some clones in this sample may be carry-over from other donors' samples. The material sequenced was whole blood, taken in connection with sensitization to the hapten diphenylcyclopropenone (DPC). The CDR3 bases are TGTGCCAGCAGCTTAGAGACTTCCCGCCCGCAGTATTTT. Protein: CASSLETSRPQYF.